This T cell receptor beta chain was sequenced in a study of blood T cell repertoires in COVID-19. Study at large: From the United States, Italy and Spain came samples of acute and convalescent COVID-19. T cells, B-cell-depleted T cells, or PBMCs provided the cDNA or gDNA that served as material.

This clone was observed many times. V was pared by 3 bases and J by 2 bases, with 13 bases between. CDR3 length: 15 residues. CDR1 is KGHSH and CDR2 is LQKENI in the germline V gene. In the source study's methods: Cell counts per sample came from amplifying reference gene primers. TCRdb's copy holds only in-frame clones and misses some; the assay was immunoSEQ multiplex PCR. D and trimming come from the DNA, and the V and J calls and clone size come from that table. The table has roughly 59,000 clones, roughly 77% seen once. The specimen was peripheral blood. The chain carries TRBV18 and TRBJ1-1; no clear D. This clonotype originated in a man older than 75 with acute or convalescent COVID-19. The DNA for the CDR3 is TGTGCCAGCTCACCCGCCCGGGTGGAAAACACTGAAGCTTTCTTT. This gives the protein CASSPARVENTEAFF.